This paragraph reports one T cell receptor (beta chain). Antigen: not known. V dropped 3 bases and J dropped 2 bases, with 18 bases sitting between them. The CDR3 consists of 17 residues. Germline CDR1 is SGDLS and CDR2 is YYNGEE. The sample originates from a study of cytotoxic CD8 clonotypes in ibrutinib-treated CLL. Study conclusions and caveats: Contraction or stability on treatment was seen for public clonotypes, which were uncommon.

Depths of 1 in 200,000 to 1 in 1 million T cells were the sequencing target. Clones were sequenced by immunoSEQ multiplex PCR, and TCRdb holds only the in-frame ones, with some missing. The repertoire holds 11,000 or so clones, with about four fifths as singletons. This material consisted of PBMCs, taken at disease progression, from a patient treated with ibrutinib. This receptor was taken from a human donor with chronic lymphocytic leukemia. V is TRBV9 and J is TRBJ1-3, with a tentative D call TRBD1 (6 bases). The CDR3 protein is CASSAGGPGETGNTIYF. The CDR3 bases are TGTGCCAGCAGCGCCGGGGGGCCGGGAGAGACTGGAAACACCATATATTTT. Full variable domain (rest looked up from reference TRBV9 and TRBJ1-3): DSGVTQTPKHLITATGQRVTLRCSPRSGDLSVYWYQQSLDQGLQFLIQYYNGEERAKGNILERFSAQQFPDLHSELNLSSLELGDSALYFCASSAGGPGETGNTIYFGEGSWLTVV.